This passage covers 3 T cell receptor beta chains from one sample sequenced in a study of blood T cell repertoires in COVID-19. Libraries were prepared by immunoSEQ multiplex PCR; TCRdb keeps only in-frame clonotypes and omits some of them. The sample lists about 130,000 clones, about 80% occurring once. Sequenced sample: peripheral blood. Every receptor here comes from an elderly woman with acute or convalescent COVID-19.

V and J are TRBV24-1 and TRBJ2-3; D is ambiguous. V lost 5 bases, J lost 1 base, and 12 bases lay in between. Looked up from germline, CDR1 is KGHDR and CDR2 is SFDVKD. The CDR3 consists of 15 residues. CDR3 sequence (DNA): TGTGCCACCAGTGCGTCAGGTTGGGGCACAGATACGCAGTATTTT. Its translation: CATSASGWGTDTQYF.

J is TRBJ2-2 and V is TRBV5-1, with 8 bases that match TRBD1. The CDR3 consists of 15 residues. Per germline, CDR1 SGHRS and CDR2 YFSETQ. Trimming took 0 bases from V and 3 from J; bases not matched to a gene: 1. For the CDR3, the DNA is TGCGCCAGCAGCTTGGCGACAGGGGACACCGGGGAGCTGTTTTTT. Protein sequence: CASSLATGDTGELFF.

This rearrangement joins TRBV7-3 to TRBJ2-1; 9 bases match TRBD2. V lost 3 bases, J lost 0 bases, and 6 bases stayed unmatched. Looked up from germline, CDR1 is SGHTA and CDR2 is FQGTGA. This CDR3 has 17 amino acids. The CDR3: CASSFRGGEGSYNEQFF. The CDR3 nucleotides are TGTGCCAGCAGCTTTCGCGGGGGGGAAGGCTCCTACAATGAGCAGTTCTTC.